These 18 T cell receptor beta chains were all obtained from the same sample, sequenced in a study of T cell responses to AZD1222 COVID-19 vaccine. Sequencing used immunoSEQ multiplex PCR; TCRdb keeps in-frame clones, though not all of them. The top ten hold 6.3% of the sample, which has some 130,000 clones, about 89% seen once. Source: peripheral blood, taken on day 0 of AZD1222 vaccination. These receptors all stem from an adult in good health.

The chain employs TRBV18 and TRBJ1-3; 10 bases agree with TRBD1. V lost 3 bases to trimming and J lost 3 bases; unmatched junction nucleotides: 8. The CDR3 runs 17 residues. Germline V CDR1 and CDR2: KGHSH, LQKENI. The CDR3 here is CASSPNRQGADGNTIYF. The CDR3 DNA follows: TGTGCCAGCTCACCGAACAGACAGGGGGCGGATGGAAACACCATATATTTT.

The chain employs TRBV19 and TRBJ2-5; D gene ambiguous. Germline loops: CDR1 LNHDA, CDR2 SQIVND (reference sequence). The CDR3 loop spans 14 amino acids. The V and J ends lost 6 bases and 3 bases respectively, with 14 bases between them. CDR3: CASSILSFEETQYF. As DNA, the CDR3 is TGTGCCAGTAGCATTCTATCCTTTGAAGAGACCCAGTACTTC.

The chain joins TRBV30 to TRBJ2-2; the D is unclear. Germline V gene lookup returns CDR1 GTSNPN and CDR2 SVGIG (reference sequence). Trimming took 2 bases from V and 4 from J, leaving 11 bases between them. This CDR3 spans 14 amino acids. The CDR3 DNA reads TGTGCCTGGAGTAGCCAGCTTGGCACCGGGGAGCTGTTTTTT. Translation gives CAWSSQLGTGELFF.

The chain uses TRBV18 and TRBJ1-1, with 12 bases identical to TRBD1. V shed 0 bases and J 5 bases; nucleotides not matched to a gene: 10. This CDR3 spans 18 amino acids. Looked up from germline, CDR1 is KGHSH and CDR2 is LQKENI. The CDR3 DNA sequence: TGTGCCAGCTCACCACCGAAGGGACAGGGGGCTGTTAATACTGAAGCTTTCTTT. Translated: CASSPPKGQGAVNTEAFF.

The CDR3 sequence: CATSDPAGGATGELFF. DNA for the CDR3: TGTGCCACCAGTGACCCTGCAGGGGGGGCGACCGGGGAGCTGTTTTTT. The chain carries TRBV24-1 and TRBJ2-2, with D possibly being TRBD1 or TRBD2 (7 bases each). The length of the CDR3 is 16 residues. Germline CDR1 is KGHDR and CDR2 is SFDVKD. V was shortened by 4 bases and J by 5 bases, with 16 bases between the two germline ends.

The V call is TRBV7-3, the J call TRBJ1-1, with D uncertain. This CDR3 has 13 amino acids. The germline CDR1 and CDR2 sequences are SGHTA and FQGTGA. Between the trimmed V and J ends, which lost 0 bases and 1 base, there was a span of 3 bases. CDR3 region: CASSLTENTEAFF. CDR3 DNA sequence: TGTGCCAGCAGCTTAACCGAGAACACTGAAGCTTTCTTT. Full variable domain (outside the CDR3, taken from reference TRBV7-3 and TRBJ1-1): GAGVSQTPSNKVTEKGKYVELRCDPISGHTALYWYRQSLGQGPEFLIYFQGTGAADDSGLPNDRFFAVRPEGSVSTLKIQRTERGDSAVYLCASSLTENTEAFFGQGTRLTVV.

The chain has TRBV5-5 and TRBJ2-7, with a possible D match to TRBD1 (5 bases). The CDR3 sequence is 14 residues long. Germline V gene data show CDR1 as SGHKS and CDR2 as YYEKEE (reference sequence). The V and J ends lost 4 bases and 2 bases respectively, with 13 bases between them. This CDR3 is CASSPRAFPYEQYF. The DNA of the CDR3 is TGTGCCAGCAGCCCCAGGGCGTTCCCCTACGAGCAGTACTTC.

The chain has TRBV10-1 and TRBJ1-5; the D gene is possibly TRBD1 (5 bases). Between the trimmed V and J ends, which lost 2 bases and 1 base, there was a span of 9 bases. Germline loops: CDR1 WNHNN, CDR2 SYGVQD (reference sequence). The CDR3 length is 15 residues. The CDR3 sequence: CASSEDSTSNQPQHF. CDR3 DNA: TGCGCCAGCAGTGAGGACAGCACAAGCAATCAGCCCCAGCATTTT.

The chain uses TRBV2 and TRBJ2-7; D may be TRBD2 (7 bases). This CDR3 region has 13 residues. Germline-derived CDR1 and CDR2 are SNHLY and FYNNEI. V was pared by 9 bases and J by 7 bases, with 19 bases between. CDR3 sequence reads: CASYEGGAVEQYF. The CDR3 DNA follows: TGTGCCAGTTACGAGGGGGGGGCCGTGGAGCAGTACTTC.

CDR3 sequence reads: CASSYTLDLQETQYF. CDR3 nucleotides: TGTGCCAGCAGTTACACCCTGGATCTCCAAGAGACCCAGTACTTC. The chain has TRBV6-5 and TRBJ2-5; no clear D. Germline loops: CDR1 MNHEY, CDR2 SVGAGI. The V end lost 2 bases, the J end lost 1 base, and 11 bases lay between the germline ends. The CDR3 length is 15 residues.

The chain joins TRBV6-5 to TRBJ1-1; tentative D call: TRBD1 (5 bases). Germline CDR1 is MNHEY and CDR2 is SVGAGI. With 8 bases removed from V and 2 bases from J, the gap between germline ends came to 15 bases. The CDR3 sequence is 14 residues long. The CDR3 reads CASGARRPNTEAFF. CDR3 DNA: TGTGCCAGCGGGGCCAGGAGACCCAACACTGAAGCTTTCTTT.

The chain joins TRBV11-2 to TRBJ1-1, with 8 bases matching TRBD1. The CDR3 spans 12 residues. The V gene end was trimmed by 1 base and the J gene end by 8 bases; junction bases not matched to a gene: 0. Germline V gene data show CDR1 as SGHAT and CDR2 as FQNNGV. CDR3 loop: CASSLGQGEAFF. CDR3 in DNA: TGTGCCAGCAGCTTAGGACAGGGGGAAGCTTTCTTT. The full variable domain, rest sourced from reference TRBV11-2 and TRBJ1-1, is EAGVAQSPRYKIIEKRQSVAFWCNPISGHATLYWYQQILGQGPKLLIQFQNNGVVDDSQLPKDRFSAERLKGVDSTLKIQPAKLEDSAVYLCASSLGQGEAFFGQGTRLTVV.

The CDR3 DNA sequence: TGTGCCAGCAGCCAGAACACAGGGCAGGTGGAGACCCAGTACTTC. Its protein product is CASSQNTGQVETQYF. The chain carries TRBV7-7 and TRBJ2-5; D possibly corresponds to TRBD1 (6 bases). The CDR3 sequence is 15 residues long. Germline assignment: CDR1 SSHAT and CDR2 FNYEAQ (reference sequence). Trimming cost V 5 bases and J 5 bases, with 18 bases left between them.

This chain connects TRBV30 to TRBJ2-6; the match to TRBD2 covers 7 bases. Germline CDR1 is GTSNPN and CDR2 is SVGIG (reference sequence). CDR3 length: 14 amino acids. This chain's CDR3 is CGGGFQSGANVLTF. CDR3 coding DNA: TGTGGGGGAGGGTTCCAATCTGGGGCCAACGTCCTGACTTTC.

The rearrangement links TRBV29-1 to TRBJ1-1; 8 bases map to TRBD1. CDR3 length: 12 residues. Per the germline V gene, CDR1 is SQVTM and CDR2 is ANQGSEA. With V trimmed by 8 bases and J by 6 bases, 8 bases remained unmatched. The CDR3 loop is CSTRQGKAEAFF. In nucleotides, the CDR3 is TGCAGCACGCGACAGGGGAAGGCTGAAGCTTTCTTT.

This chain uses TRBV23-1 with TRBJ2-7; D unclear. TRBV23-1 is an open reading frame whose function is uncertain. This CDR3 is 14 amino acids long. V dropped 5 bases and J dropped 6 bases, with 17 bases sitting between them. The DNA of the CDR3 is TGCGCCAGCAGTACCTTGGGGATAAGATGCGAGCAGTACTTC. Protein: CASSTLGIRCEQYF.

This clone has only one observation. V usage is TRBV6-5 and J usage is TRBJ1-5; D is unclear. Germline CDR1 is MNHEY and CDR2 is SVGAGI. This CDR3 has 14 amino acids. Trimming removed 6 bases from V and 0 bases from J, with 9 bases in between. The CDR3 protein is CASSRYNSNQPQHF. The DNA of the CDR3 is TGTGCCAGCAGCCGCTACAATAGCAATCAGCCCCAGCATTTT.

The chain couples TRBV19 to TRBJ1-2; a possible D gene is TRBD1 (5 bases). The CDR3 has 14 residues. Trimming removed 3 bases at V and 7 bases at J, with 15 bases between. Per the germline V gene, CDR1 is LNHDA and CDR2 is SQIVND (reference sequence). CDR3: CASSMGGRQSGYTF. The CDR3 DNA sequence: TGTGCCAGTAGTATGGGGGGACGTCAGAGTGGCTACACCTTC.